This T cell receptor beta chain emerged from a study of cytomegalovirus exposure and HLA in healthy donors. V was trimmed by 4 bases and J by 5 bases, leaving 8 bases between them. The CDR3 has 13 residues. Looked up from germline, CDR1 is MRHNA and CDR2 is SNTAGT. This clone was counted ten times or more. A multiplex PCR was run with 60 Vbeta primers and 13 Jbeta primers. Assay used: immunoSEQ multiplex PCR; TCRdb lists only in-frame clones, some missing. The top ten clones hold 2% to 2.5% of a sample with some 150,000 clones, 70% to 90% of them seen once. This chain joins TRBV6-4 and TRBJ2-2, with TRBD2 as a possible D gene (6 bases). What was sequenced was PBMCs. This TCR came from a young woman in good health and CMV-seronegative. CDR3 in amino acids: CASSAGETGELFF. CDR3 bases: TGTGCCAGCAGTGCGGGAGAAACCGGGGAGCTGTTTTTT.